The 3 T cell receptor beta chains reported below all come from one sample, sequenced in a study of OX40 agonist ivuxolimab in advanced cancers. The assay was immunoSEQ multiplex PCR, and TCRdb's table has in-frame clones only and misses some. Here the sample spans approximately 76,000 clones, about 89% being singletons. The sequencing here drew on CD4+ or CD8+ T cells sorted from blood, taken in a trial of the OX40 agonist ivuxolimab. The receptors come from an adult with an advanced solid tumor such as melanoma, head and neck, liver or kidney cancer.

The chain carries TRBV6-4 and TRBJ1-2; 7 bases map to TRBD1. This CDR3 has 13 amino acids. V was clipped by 4 bases and J by 6 bases; unmatched bases: 5. Germline V gene data show CDR1 as MRHNA and CDR2 as SNTAGT. The CDR3 nucleotides read TGTGCCAGCAGTGCTACAGGGGAGCATGGCTACACCTTC. Translated: CASSATGEHGYTF.

The gene calls are TRBV6-6 and TRBJ1-3; no clear D. Trimming pared 4 bases from V and 4 bases from J, leaving 17 bases between. The CDR3 extends over 16 amino acids. CDR1 and CDR2 (germline): MNHNY, SVGAGI (reference sequence). The chain's CDR3 is CASSSPVSLSGNTIYF. The DNA for the CDR3 is TGTGCCAGCAGTTCACCTGTCTCCTTGTCGGGAAACACCATATATTTT.

The chain uses TRBV19 and TRBJ2-7, with 11 nucleotides matching TRBD1. V was clipped by 9 bases and J by 3 bases; unmatched bases: 4. CDR1 and CDR2 from the germline V gene are LNHDA and SQIVND (reference sequence). The CDR3 is 13 amino acids. The CDR3 region has the DNA TGTGCCAGCTCAGGGACAGGGGGCTACGAGCAGTACTTC. This translates into CASSGTGGYEQYF. Full variable domain (missing parts from reference TRBV19 and TRBJ2-7): DGGITQSPKYLFRKEGQNVTLSCEQNLNHDAMYWYRQDPGQGLRLIYYSQIVNDFQKGDIAEGYSVSREKKESFPLTVTSAQKNPTAFYLCASSGTGGYEQYFGPGTRLTVT.